This T cell receptor beta chain is from a study of memory CD4+ T cells and cytomegalovirus serostatus. On this clone itself: Its antigen is as yet unknown.

Here immunoSEQ multiplex PCR was the method, and the copy in TCRdb shows in-frame clones only, minus some. The data show tens of thousands of clones, 70% to 80% seen once. The sort gate was single viable CD3+CD4+CD8-CD45RO+ cells for memory CD4+ T cells. Serostatus was set by detecting CMV pp150, pp28, p38, p52 IgG. Regarding the study as a whole: A US-trained random forest predicted CMV serostatus with median AUC around 0.9.

The sequence came from an adult in good health and CMV-seronegative. The sequenced sample was memory CD4+ T cells from blood.

The CDR3 spells CSVATGVDTGELFF. The CDR3, as DNA: TGCAGCGTTGCGACAGGGGTCGACACCGGGGAGCTGTTTTTT. V gene TRBV29-1 combines with J gene TRBJ2-2; 8 nucleotides match TRBD1. V was clipped by 4 bases and J by 3 bases; unmatched bases: 4. The CDR3 spans 14 residues. CDR1 and CDR2 from the germline V gene are SQVTM and ANQGSEA.